This T cell receptor (beta chain) was sequenced for a study of blood T cell repertoires in COVID-19. Study information: T cells, B-cell-depleted T cells, or PBMCs supplied cDNA or gDNA.

Assay used: immunoSEQ multiplex PCR; TCRdb lists only in-frame clones, some missing. Seen here are 180,000 or so clones, more than 75% observed once, and the top ten hold roughly 18%. Germline loops: CDR1 SEHNR, CDR2 FQNEAQ (reference sequence). This CDR3 has 15 residues. Trimming removed 1 base at V and 2 bases at J, with 10 bases between. This clone has only one observation. The chain carries TRBV7-9 and TRBJ2-3, with a tentative D call TRBD1 (5 bases). Material for sequencing was peripheral blood. This clonotype was sampled from a person aged 70 to 85 with COVID-19, enrolled during active disease. CDR3 in amino acids: CASSLVLGLTDTQYF. As DNA, the CDR3 is TGTGCCAGCAGCTTAGTCCTGGGGCTCACAGATACGCAGTATTTT.